One sample yielded the 8 T cell receptor beta chains listed below, sequenced in a study of blood T cells in healthy people across ages. Primers used in a second PCR of about 6 to 11 cycles were a sample-barcoded 5' primer and a J-beta primer mix. One entry per CDR3 protein results from TCRdb running MiXCR on the 5' RACE reads. The repertoire has more than 900,000 distinct CDR3 sequences, 25% to 35% of them found once; the top ten carry about a tenth. The sample also formed part of further work on T cells of mothers and their children.

What was sequenced was blood. These receptors were collected from a woman between 35 and 50 years old in good health.

A word on this clonotype: Compared with germline, one end of the junction differs, possibly owing to a read error. This chain connects TRBV12-3 or TRBV12-4 to TRBJ2-4; D might be TRBD2 (6 bases). The CDR3 runs to 10 residues. In DNA, the CDR3 is TGTGCCAGCAGCTCTGGATGTCGGGGGTTC. It yields the protein CASSSGCRGF.

This clonotype was picked up many times. The rearrangement uses TRBV7-8 and TRBJ2-7; a weak D match, TRBD2 (7 bases). CDR1 and CDR2 from the germline V gene are SGHVS and FQNEAQ. CDR3 length: 16 residues. The V end was cut by 2 bases, the J end by 0 bases, with 14 bases between. The CDR3 spells CASSLRGGLSSYEQYF. CDR3 DNA: TGTGCCAGCAGCTTAAGGGGGGGGTTAAGCTCCTACGAGCAGTACTTC.

This clonotype has ten or more counts. The chain is built from TRBV20-1 and TRBJ2-3; D not certain. Germline V gene lookup returns CDR1 DFQATT and CDR2 SNEGSKA (reference sequence). The CDR3 has 13 residues. Trimming cost V 3 bases and J 0 bases, with 7 bases left between them. CDR3 sequence reads: CSASPGSTDTQYF. CDR3 bases: TGCAGTGCTAGTCCCGGGAGCACAGATACGCAGTATTTT.

This clonotype was counted only a few times. This chain uses TRBV6-1 with TRBJ2-7, with 9 bases identical to TRBD1. The trim removed 4 bases at V and 2 bases at J, leaving 6 bases unmatched. Per germline, CDR1 MNHNS and CDR2 SASEGT. The CDR3 extends over 15 amino acids. The CDR3: CASSGGTGSAYEQYF. The DNA for the CDR3 is TGTGCCAGCAGTGGGGGGACAGGGTCCGCCTACGAGCAGTACTTC.

The chain is built from TRBV24-1 and TRBJ2-6; D perhaps matches TRBD2 (6 bases). This CDR3 is 15 amino acids long. V lost 7 bases, J lost 2 bases, and 11 bases lay in between. Germline V gives CDR1 KGHDR, CDR2 SFDVKD. The CDR3 sequence: CATSGGTAGANVLTF. The CDR3 coding sequence is TGTGCCACCAGCGGTGGGACTGCTGGGGCCAACGTCCTGACTTTC.

V is TRBV7-8 and J is TRBJ2-6; no clear D. V was trimmed by 0 bases and J by 2 bases, leaving 17 bases between them. The germline gives CDR1 SGHVS, CDR2 FQNEAQ. The CDR3 runs 19 residues. CDR3 DNA sequence: TGTGCCAGCAGCTTAGCCTTTGGAACCGTTCAGACTGGGGCCAACGTCCTGACTTTC. Translation gives CASSLAFGTVQTGANVLTF.

This clonotype was detected many times. This rearrangement joins TRBV29-1 to TRBJ2-1; 7 bases fit TRBD1. Trimming removed 1 base from V and 4 bases from J; junction bases left unmatched: 10. In germline, CDR1 is SQVTM, CDR2 ANQGSEA. The CDR3 is 16 amino acids. CDR3 loop: CSVEGITGAVYNEQFF. As DNA, the CDR3 is TGCAGCGTTGAAGGGATAACAGGGGCGGTATACAATGAGCAGTTCTTC.

V and J are TRBV5-1 and TRBJ2-3; TRBD2 aligns across 8 bases. The CDR3 has 16 residues. CDR1 is SGHRS, CDR2 YFSETQ, per germline. V lost 4 bases to trimming and J lost 1 base; unmatched junction nucleotides: 8. CDR3 DNA: TGCGCCAGCAGCCTGAACGGGGGGGCTGGCACAGATACGCAGTATTTT. Translating it yields CASSLNGGAGTDTQYF.